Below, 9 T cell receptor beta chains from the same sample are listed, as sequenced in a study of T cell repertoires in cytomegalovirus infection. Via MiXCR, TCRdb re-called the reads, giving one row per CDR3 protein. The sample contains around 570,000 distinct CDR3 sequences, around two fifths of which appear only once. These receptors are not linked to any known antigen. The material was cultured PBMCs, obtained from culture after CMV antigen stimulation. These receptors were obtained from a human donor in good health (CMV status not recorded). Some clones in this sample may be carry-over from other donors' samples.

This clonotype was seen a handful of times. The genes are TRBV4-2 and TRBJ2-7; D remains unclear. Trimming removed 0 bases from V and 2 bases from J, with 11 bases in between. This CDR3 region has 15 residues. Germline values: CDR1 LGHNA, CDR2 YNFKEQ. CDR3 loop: CASSQDQAETYEQYF. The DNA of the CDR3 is TGTGCCAGCAGCCAAGACCAGGCAGAGACCTACGAGCAGTACTTC.

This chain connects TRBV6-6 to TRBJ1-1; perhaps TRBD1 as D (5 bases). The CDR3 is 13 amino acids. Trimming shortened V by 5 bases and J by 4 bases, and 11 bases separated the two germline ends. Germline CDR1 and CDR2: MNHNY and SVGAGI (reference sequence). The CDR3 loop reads CASSTGRSTEAFF. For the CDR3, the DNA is TGTGCCAGCAGTACGGGACGGAGCACTGAAGCTTTCTTT.

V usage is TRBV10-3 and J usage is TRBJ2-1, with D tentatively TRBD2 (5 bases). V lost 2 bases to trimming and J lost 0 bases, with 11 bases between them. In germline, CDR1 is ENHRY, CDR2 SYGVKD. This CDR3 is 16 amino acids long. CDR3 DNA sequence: TGTGCCATCAGTGAGGTGGGGAGAAGCTCCTACAATGAGCAGTTCTTC. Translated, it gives CAISEVGRSSYNEQFF.

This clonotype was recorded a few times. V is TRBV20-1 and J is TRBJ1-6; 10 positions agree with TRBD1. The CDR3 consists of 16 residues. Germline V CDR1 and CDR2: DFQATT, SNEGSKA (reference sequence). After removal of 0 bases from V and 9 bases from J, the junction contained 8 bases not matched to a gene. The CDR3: CSARDVRTGGSSPLHF. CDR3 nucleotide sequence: TGCAGTGCTAGAGATGTCCGGACAGGGGGTAGTTCACCCCTCCACTTT.

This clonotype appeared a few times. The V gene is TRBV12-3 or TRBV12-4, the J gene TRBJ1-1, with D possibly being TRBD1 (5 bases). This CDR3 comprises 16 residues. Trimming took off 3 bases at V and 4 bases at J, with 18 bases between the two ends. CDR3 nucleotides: TGTGCCAGCAGTTTGGGGGATTTGGGATTGCGCACTGAAGCTTTCTTT. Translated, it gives CASSLGDLGLRTEAFF.

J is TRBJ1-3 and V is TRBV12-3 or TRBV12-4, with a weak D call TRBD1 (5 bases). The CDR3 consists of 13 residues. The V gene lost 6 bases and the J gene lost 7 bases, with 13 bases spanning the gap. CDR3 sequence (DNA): TGTGCCAGCAGAAAGGCGGGGCGGAACACCATATATTTT. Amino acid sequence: CASRKAGRNTIYF.

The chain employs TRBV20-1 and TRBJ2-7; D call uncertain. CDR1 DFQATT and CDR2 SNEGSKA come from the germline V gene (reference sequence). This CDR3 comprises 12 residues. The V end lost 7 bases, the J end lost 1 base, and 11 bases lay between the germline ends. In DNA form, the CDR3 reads TGCAGTGTCCCGGACCGTTCCTACGAGCAGTACTTC. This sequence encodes CSVPDRSYEQYF.

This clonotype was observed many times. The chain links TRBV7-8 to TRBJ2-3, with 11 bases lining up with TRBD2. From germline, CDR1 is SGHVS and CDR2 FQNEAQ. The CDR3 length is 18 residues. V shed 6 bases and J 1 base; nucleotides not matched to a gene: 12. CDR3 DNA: TGTGCCAGCAGGCTCCGGACTAGCGGGCCCGGCGGCACAGATACGCAGTATTTT. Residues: CASRLRTSGPGGTDTQYF. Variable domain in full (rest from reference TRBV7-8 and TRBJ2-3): GAGVSQSPRYKVAKRGQDVALRCDPISGHVSLFWYQQALGQGPEFLTYFQNEAQLDKSGLPSDRFFAERPEGSVSTLKIQRTQQEDSAVYLCASRLRTSGPGGTDTQYFGPGTRLTVL.

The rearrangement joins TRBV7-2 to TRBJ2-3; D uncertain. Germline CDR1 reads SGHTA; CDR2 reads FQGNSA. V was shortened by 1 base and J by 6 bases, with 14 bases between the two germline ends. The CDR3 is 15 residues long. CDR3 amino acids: CASSLVGPGADTQYF. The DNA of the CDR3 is TGTGCCAGCAGCTTAGTCGGACCAGGAGCGGATACGCAGTATTTT.